This T cell receptor (beta chain) was sequenced in a study of glioma-infiltrating T cells. On this clonotype: Its antigen is undetermined.

CDR1 MNHEY and CDR2 SVGEGT come from the germline V gene. The CDR3 is made up of 19 amino acids. The ends were cut back, 0 bases at V and 3 bases at J, with 21 bases in the middle. Study-level findings and limits: Non-neoplastic patients had below-expected tissue-blood divergence, while all gliomas exceeded expectation. Very few CDR3 sequences were shared between tissue and blood.

TCR alpha and beta CDR3 regions were amplified from RNA using iRepertoire nested multiplex PCR. TCRdb ran MiXCR on the multiplex PCR reads and lists one entry per CDR3 protein. Here the sample spans about 140,000 distinct CDR3 sequences, around 40% being singletons. V is TRBV6-2 or TRBV6-3 and J is TRBJ1-5; D is perhaps TRBD1 (6 bases). Sequencing was done on a sample of glioma tissue, nonneoplastic brain tissue, or PBMCs (not recorded which). This TCR derives from a human donor with low-grade glioma or glioblastoma, undergoing nonglioma brain surgery, or in good health (not recorded which). The CDR3 sequence is CASSYSRQGPQSYNQPQHF. The CDR3 DNA reads TGTGCCAGCAGTTACTCGCGTCAGGGGCCGCAGTCATACAATCAGCCCCAGCATTTT.